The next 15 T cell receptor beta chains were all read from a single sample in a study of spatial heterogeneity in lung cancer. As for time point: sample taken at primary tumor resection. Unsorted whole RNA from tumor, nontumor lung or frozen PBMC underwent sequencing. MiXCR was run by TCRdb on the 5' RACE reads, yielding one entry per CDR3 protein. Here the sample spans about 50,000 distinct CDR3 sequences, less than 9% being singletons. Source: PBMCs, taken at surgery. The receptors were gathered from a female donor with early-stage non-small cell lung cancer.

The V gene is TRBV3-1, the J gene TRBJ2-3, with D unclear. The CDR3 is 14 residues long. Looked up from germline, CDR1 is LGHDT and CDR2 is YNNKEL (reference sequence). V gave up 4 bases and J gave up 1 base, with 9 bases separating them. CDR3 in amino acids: CASSPTTGTDTQYF. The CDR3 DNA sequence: TGTGCCAGCAGCCCCACCACAGGCACAGATACGCAGTATTTT.

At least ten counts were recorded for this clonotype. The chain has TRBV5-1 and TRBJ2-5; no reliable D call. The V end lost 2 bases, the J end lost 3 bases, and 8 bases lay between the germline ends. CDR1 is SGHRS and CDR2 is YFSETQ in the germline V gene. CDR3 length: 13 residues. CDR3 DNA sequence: TGCGCCAGCAGCTTTAGAACTGAAGAGACCCAGTACTTC. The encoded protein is CASSFRTEETQYF.

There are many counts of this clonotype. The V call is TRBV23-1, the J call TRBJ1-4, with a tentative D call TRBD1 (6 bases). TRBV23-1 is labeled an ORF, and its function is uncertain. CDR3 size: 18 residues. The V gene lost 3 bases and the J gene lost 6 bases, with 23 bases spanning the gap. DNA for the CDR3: TGCGCCAGCAGTCAGAACGGACAGTGGCCTAAAAGAGATGAAAAACTGTTTTTT. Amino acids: CASSQNGQWPKRDEKLFF.

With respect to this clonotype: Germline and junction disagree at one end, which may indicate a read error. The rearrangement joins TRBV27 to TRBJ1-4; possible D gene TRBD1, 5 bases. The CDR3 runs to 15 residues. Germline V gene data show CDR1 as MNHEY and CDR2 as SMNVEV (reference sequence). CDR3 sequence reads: CASMKRDATNKKLFF. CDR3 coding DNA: TGTGCCAGCATGAAAAGGGACGCAACTAATAAAAAACTGTTTTTT.

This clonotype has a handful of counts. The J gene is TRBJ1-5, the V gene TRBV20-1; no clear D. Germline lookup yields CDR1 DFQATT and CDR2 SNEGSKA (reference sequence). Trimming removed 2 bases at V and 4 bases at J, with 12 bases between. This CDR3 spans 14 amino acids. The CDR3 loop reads CSARNWKDNQPQHF. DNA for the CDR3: TGCAGTGCTAGAAATTGGAAAGATAATCAGCCCCAGCATTTT.

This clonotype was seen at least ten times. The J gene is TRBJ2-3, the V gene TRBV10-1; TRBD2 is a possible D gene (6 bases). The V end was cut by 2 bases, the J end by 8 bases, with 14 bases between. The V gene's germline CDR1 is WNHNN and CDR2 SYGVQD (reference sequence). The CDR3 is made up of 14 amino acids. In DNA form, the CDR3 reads TGCGCCAGCAGTGAGGGGTTGGTGGGAGGTACGCAGTATTTT. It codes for CASSEGLVGGTQYF.

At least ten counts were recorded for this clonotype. The CDR3 protein is CASSQGTSGPYEQYF. Here the CDR3 DNA reads TGTGCCAGCAGCCAGGGGACTAGCGGCCCCTACGAGCAGTACTTC. The chain joins TRBV3-1 to TRBJ2-7; 11 nucleotides match TRBD2. Germline loops: CDR1 LGHDT, CDR2 YNNKEL (reference sequence). V lost 3 bases, J lost 2 bases, and 3 bases stayed unmatched. CDR3 length: 15 residues.

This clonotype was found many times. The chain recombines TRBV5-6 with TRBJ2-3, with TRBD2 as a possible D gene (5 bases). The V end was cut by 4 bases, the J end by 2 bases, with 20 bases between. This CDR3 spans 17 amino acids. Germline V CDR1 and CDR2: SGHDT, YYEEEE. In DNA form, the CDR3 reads TGTGCCAGCAGCCCGTTTGGTAGAGGCGGGTACACAGATACGCAGTATTTT. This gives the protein CASSPFGRGGYTDTQYF.

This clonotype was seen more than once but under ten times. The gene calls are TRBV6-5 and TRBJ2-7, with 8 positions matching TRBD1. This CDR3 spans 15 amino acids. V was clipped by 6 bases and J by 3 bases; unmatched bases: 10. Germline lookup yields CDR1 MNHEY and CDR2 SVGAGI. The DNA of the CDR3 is TGTGCCAGCAGCCCGACTCAGGGGGCATACTACGAGCAGTACTTC. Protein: CASSPTQGAYYEQYF.

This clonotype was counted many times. CDR3 sequence reads: CASSLTAPTDTQYF. The CDR3 coding sequence is TGTGCCAGCAGCCTGACAGCCCCCACAGATACGCAGTATTTT. The chain employs TRBV28 and TRBJ2-3; TRBD1 might be the D (5 bases). Trimming shortened V by 6 bases and J by 2 bases, and 12 bases separated the two germline ends. CDR1 and CDR2 (germline): MDHEN, SYDVKM. The CDR3 has 14 amino acids.

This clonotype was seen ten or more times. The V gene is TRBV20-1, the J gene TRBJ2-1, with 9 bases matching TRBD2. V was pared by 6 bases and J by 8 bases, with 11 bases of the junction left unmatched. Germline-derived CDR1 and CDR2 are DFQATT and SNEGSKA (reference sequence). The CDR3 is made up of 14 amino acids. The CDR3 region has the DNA TGCAGTGCCCCATTGGGCGGGGGGGTCTATGAGCAGTTCTTC. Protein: CSAPLGGGVYEQFF.

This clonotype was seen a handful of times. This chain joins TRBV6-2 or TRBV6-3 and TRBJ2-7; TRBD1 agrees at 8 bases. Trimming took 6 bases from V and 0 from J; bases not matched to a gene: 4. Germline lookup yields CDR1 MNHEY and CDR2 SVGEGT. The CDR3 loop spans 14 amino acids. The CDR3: CASRMTGDSYEQYF. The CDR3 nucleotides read TGTGCCAGCAGAATGACAGGGGACTCCTACGAGCAGTACTTC.

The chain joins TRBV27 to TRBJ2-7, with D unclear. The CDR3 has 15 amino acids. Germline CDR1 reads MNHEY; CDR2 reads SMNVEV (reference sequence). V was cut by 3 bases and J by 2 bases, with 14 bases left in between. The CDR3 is CASSLARSLTYEQYF. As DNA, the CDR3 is TGTGCCAGCAGTTTGGCGCGGAGCCTAACCTACGAGCAGTACTTC.

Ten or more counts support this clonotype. CDR3 bases: TGTGCCAGCTCACCACTCACAGGACAGGGGACCTACGAGCAGTACTTC. It yields the protein CASSPLTGQGTYEQYF. This rearrangement joins TRBV18 to TRBJ2-7; 9 nucleotides agree with TRBD1. The length of the CDR3 is 16 residues. CDR1 and CDR2 (germline): KGHSH, LQKENI. Trimming at V came to 1 base and at J to 2 bases, leaving 6 bases not matched to a gene.

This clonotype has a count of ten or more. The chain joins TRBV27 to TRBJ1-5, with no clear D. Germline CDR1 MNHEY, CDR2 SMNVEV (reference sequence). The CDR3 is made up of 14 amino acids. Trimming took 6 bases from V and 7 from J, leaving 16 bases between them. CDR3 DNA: TGTGCCAGCAGCCCTGGATCGGGCAGACAGCCCCAGCATTTT. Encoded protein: CASSPGSGRQPQHF.